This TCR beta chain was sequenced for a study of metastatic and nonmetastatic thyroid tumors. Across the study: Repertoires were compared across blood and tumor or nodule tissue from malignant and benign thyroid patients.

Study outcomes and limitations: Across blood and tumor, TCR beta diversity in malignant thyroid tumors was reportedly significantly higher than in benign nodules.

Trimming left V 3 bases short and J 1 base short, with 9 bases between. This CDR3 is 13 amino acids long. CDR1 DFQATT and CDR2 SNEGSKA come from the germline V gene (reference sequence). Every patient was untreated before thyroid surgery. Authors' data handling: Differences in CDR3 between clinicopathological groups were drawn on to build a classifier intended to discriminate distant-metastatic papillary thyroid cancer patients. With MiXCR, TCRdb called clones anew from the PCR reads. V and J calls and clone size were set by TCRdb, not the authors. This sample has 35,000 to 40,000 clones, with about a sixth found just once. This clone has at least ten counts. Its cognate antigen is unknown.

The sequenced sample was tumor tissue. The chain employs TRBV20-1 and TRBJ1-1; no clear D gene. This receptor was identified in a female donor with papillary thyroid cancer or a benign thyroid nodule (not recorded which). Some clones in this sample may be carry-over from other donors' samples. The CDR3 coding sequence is TGCAGTGCTAGGAGAACGGGGAACACTGAAGCTTTCTTT. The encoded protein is CSARRTGNTEAFF.